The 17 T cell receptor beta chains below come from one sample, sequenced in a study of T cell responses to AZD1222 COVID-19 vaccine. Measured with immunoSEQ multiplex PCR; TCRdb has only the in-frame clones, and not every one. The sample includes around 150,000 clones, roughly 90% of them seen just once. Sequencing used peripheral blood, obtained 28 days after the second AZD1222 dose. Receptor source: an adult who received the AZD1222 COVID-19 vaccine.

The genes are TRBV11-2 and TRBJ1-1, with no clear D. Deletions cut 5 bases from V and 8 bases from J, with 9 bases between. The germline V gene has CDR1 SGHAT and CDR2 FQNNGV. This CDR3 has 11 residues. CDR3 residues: CASSPTTEAFF. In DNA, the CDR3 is TGTGCCAGCAGCCCGACAACAGAAGCTTTCTTT. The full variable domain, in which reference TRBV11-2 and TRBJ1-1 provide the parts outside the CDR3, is EAGVAQSPRYKIIEKRQSVAFWCNPISGHATLYWYQQILGQGPKLLIQFQNNGVVDDSQLPKDRFSAERLKGVDSTLKIQPAKLEDSAVYLCASSPTTEAFFGQGTRLTVV.

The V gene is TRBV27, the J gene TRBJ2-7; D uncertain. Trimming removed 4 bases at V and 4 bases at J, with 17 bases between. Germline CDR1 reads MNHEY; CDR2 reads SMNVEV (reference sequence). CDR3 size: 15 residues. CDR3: CASSSGWPPRYEQYF. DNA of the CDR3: TGTGCCAGCAGTTCTGGTTGGCCCCCGCGTTACGAGCAGTACTTC.

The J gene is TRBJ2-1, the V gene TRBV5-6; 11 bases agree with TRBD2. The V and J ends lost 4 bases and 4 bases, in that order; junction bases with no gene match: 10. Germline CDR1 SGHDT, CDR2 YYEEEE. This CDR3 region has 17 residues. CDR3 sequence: CASSPYWGLAVYNEQFF. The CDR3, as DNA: TGTGCCAGCAGCCCTTATTGGGGACTAGCGGTATACAATGAGCAGTTCTTC.

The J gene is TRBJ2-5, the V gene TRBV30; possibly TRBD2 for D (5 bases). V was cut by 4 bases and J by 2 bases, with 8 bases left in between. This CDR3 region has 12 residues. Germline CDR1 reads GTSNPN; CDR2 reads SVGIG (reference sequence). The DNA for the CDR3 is TGTGCCTGGACGAGAGGGCAAGAGACCCAGTACTTC. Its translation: CAWTRGQETQYF.

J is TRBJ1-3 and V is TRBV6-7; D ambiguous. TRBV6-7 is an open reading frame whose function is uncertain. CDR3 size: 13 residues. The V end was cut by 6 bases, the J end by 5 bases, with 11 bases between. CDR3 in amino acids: CASSRVWRNTIYF. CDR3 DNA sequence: TGTGCCAGCAGCCGGGTCTGGCGAAACACCATATATTTT.

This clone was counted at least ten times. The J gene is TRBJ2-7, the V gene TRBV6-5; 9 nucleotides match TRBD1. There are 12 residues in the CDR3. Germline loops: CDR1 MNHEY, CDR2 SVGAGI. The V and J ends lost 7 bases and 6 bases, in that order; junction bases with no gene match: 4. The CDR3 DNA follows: TGTGCCAGCATCCGGGACAGGGTCGAGCAGTACTTC. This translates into CASIRDRVEQYF.

The CDR3 reads CARSYQSRNTEAFF. CDR3 nucleotides: TGTGCCAGAAGCTATCAGAGTCGGAACACTGAAGCTTTCTTT. V usage is TRBV7-5 and J usage is TRBJ1-1. TRBV7-5 represents a pseudogene. The CDR3 has 14 residues.

Written as DNA, the CDR3 is TGTGCCAGCAGAGGGGGGAAGGGAGGCACTGAAGCTTTCTTT. Protein product: CASRGGKGGTEAFF. The chain uses TRBV3-1 (or the pseudogene TRBV3-2) and TRBJ1-1, with TRBD1 as a possible D gene (6 bases). Germline loops: CDR1 LGHDT, CDR2 YNNKEL (reference sequence). CDR3 length: 14 amino acids. Trimming left V 6 bases short and J 4 bases short, with 15 bases between.

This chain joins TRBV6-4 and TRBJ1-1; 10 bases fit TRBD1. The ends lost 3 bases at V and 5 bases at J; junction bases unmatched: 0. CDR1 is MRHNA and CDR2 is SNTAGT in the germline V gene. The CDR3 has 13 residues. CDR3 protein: CASSEGQGTEAFF. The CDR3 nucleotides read TGTGCCAGCAGTGAGGGACAGGGGACTGAAGCTTTCTTT.

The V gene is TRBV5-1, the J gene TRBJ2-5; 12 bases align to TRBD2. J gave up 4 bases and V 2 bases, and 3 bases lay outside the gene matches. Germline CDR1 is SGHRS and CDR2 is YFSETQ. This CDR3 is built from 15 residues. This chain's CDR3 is CASSLLAGGGETQYF. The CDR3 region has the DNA TGCGCCAGCAGCTTACTAGCGGGGGGCGGAGAGACCCAGTACTTC. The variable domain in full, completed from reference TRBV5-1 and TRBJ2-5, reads KAGVTQTPRYLIKTRGQQVTLSCSPISGHRSVSWYQQTPGQGLQFLFEYFSETQRNKGNFPGRFSGRQFSNSRSEMNVSTLELGDSALYLCASSLLAGGGETQYFGPGTRLLVL.

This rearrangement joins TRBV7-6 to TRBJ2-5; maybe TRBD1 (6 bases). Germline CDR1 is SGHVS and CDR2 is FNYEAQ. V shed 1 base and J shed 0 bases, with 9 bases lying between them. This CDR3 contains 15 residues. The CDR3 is CASSLGQGYQETQYF. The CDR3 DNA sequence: TGTGCCAGCAGCTTAGGTCAGGGGTACCAAGAGACCCAGTACTTC. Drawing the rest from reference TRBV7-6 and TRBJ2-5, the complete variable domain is GAGVSQSPRYKVTKRGQDVALRCDPISGHVSLYWYRQALGQGPEFLTYFNYEAQQDKSGLPNDRFSAERPEGSISTLTIQRTEQRDSAMYRCASSLGQGYQETQYFGPGTRLLVL.

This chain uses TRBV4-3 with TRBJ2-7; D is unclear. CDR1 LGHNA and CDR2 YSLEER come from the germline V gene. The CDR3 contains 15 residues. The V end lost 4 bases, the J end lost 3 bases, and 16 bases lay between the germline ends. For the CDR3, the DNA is TGCGCCAGCAGCCGGTACCTTGGGGAAGTCTACGAGCAGTACTTC. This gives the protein CASSRYLGEVYEQYF.

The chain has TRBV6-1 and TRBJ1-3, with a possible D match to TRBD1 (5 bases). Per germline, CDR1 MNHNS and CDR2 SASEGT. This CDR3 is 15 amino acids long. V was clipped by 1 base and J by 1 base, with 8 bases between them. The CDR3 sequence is CASSEGGMSGNTIYF. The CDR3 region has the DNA TGTGCCAGCAGTGAAGGGGGGATGTCTGGAAACACCATATATTTT.

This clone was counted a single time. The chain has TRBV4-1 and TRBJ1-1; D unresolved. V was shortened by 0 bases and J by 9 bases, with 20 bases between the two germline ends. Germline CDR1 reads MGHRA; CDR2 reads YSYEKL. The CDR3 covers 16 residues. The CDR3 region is CASSQDGVMGPVKAFF. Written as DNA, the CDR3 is TGCGCCAGCAGCCAAGATGGTGTGATGGGCCCGGTAAAAGCTTTCTTT.

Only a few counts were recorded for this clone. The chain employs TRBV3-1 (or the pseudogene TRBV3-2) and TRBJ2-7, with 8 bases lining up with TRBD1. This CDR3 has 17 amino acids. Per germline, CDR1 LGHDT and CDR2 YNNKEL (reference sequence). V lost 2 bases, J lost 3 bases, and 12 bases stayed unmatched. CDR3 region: CASSQLIKGQAVYEQYF. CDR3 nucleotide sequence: TGTGCCAGCAGCCAATTGATTAAGGGACAGGCGGTCTACGAGCAGTACTTC.

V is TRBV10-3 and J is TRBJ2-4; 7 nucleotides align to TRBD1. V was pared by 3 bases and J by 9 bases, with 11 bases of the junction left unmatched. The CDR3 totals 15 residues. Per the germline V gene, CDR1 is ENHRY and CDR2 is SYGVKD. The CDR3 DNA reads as TGTGCCATCAGTGACGGGGAGACAGGGACCGGCATTCAGTACTTC. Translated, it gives CAISDGETGTGIQYF.

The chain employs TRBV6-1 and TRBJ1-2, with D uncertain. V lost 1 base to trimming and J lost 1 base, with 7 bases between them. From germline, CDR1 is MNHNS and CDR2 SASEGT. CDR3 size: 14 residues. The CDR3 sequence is CASSEEWGNYGYTF. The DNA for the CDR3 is TGTGCCAGCAGTGAAGAATGGGGTAACTATGGCTACACCTTC.